The subject of this entry is one TCR beta chain. Germline V gene lookup returns CDR1 MNHEY and CDR2 SMNVEV (reference sequence). V lost 4 bases, J lost 6 bases, and 3 bases stayed unmatched. There are 14 residues in the CDR3. The data are from a study of T cells in tumors after PD-1 blockade. Study overall: Either cemiplimab 350 mg every 2 weeks or pembrolizumab 200 mg every 3 weeks was given. Some patients also took daily vismodegib 150 mg during anti-PD-1 treatment. Peripheral blood samples averaged roughly 40,000 unique clonotypes and roughly 110,000 templates.

Libraries were prepared by immunoSEQ multiplex PCR; TCRdb keeps only in-frame clonotypes and omits some of them. This table has 45,000 or so clones, 65% to 80% appearing once. The clonotype originates from a human donor with advanced basal cell or squamous cell carcinoma (not recorded which). This sequence joins TRBV27 and TRBJ2-2; 9 bases map to TRBD1. Sequencing was performed on PBMCs, taken before anti-PD-1 therapy. The CDR3 bases are TGTGCCAGCAGTTCGGGACAGGGAGCCGGGGAGCTGTTTTTT. Protein: CASSSGQGAGELFF.